The table lists the clone carrying this TCR beta chain with a count of one. The antigen is undetermined. CDR1 is MGHRA and CDR2 is YSYEKL in the germline V gene. The CDR3 runs 16 residues. Trimming cost V 4 bases and J 3 bases; bases outside gene matches: 4. The sample is drawn from a study of cytomegalovirus exposure and HLA in healthy donors. The study's findings and limits: Later work associated 16,951 TCR beta sequences with HLA alleles at 0.05 false discovery rate.

The PCR ran on 60 Vbeta and 13 Jbeta primers. Authors' data handling: Among the unique TCR beta chains that a later analysis counted, 80 million to 100 million in all, about 12 million were shared. The assay was immunoSEQ multiplex PCR, and TCRdb's table has in-frame clones only and misses some. V and J calls and clone size are as listed in that table; D and trimming were resolved from the DNA. This sample has about 120,000 clones; around 77% occur once, and the top ten carry less than 6%. V gene TRBV4-1 combines with J gene TRBJ2-2, with 11 bases lining up with TRBD1. The sequenced sample consisted of PBMCs. The receptor was derived from a man aged 18 to 30 in good health and CMV-seropositive. The CDR3 DNA reads TGCGCCAGCAGCCTACGGACAGGGGGCGACACCGGGGAGCTGTTTTTT. Protein: CASSLRTGGDTGELFF.